The rows below give T cell receptor beta chains drawn from one sample of a study of cytomegalovirus exposure and HLA in healthy donors. Profiling relied on immunoSEQ multiplex PCR, and the TCRdb table lists in-frame clones only, not all of them. The data contain 150,000 to 200,000 clones, around 83% of them seen just once; the ten biggest clones take up approximately 4%. The sequenced sample consisted of PBMCs. These receptors all come from a man aged 50 to 59 in good health and CMV-seropositive. The CDR3 runs from the conserved cysteine through the conserved F or W. The order of the fields is D gene, J gene, V gene, clone size, CDR3 DNA, CDR3 protein. A D gene is named only where the DNA matches it firmly. Where a row states a size, it is once, few, many or the class of an expanded clone; other rows omit it.

D gene: TRBD1; J gene: TRBJ2-1; V gene: TRBV4-2; clone size: .; CDR3 DNA: TGTGCCAGCAGCCAAGCCAGGGGGCGACCTAGCTCCTACAATGAGCAGTTCTTC; CDR3 protein: CASSQARGRPSSYNEQFF
D gene: TRBD1; J gene: TRBJ2-2; V gene: TRBV4-3; clone size: .; CDR3 DNA: TGCGCCAGCAGCCAAGGGACAGGAAGCACCGGGGAGCTGTTTTTT; CDR3 protein: CASSQGTGSTGELFF
D gene: .; J gene: TRBJ2-1; V gene: TRBV7-3; clone size: .; CDR3 DNA: TGTGCCAGCAGCCAGCCCGGGGGTGAGCAGTTCTTC; CDR3 protein: CASSQPGGEQFF
D gene: TRBD1; J gene: TRBJ1-2; V gene: TRBV28; clone size: .; CDR3 DNA: TGTGCCAGCAGTCCCGGGACAGGGGGACCCTATGGCTACACCTTC; CDR3 protein: CASSPGTGGPYGYTF
D gene: TRBD1; J gene: TRBJ1-1; V gene: TRBV2; clone size: .; CDR3 DNA: TGTGCCAGCAGCAACGCAGGGGGCACTGAAGCTTTCTTT; CDR3 protein: CASSNAGGTEAFF
D gene: .; J gene: TRBJ1-1; V gene: TRBV28; clone size: .; CDR3 DNA: TGTGCCAGCAGTACCGGGGGGGACACTGAAGCTTTCTTT; CDR3 protein: CASSTGGDTEAFF
D gene: TRBD1; J gene: TRBJ2-5; V gene: TRBV28; clone size: once; CDR3 DNA: TGTGCCAGCAGTTGGGGACAGCAAGAGACCCAGTACTTC; CDR3 protein: CASSWGQQETQYF
D gene: .; J gene: TRBJ2-7; V gene: TRBV5-1; clone size: .; CDR3 DNA: TGCGCCAGCAGCTTGAGTACACAGACCTACGAGCAGTACTTC; CDR3 protein: CASSLSTQTYEQYF
D gene: TRBD1; J gene: TRBJ2-2; V gene: TRBV7-9; clone size: .; CDR3 DNA: TGTGCCAGCAGCCTTCCGACAGGGGCACGGGACACCGGGGAGCTGTTTTTT; CDR3 protein: CASSLPTGARDTGELFF
D gene: .; J gene: TRBJ1-1; V gene: TRBV7-8; clone size: few; CDR3 DNA: TGTGCCAGCAGCTTACTGGAAGGGGCAGGGAGGGCTTTCTTT; CDR3 protein: CASSLLEGAGRAFF
D gene: TRBD2; J gene: TRBJ2-6; V gene: TRBV28; clone size: .; CDR3 DNA: TGTGCCAGCAGCCGGGGGTTAGCGGGAAATGGGGCCAACGTCCTGACTTTC; CDR3 protein: CASSRGLAGNGANVLTF
D gene: TRBD2; J gene: TRBJ2-1; V gene: TRBV18; clone size: .; CDR3 DNA: TGTGCCAGCTCACCAGGGACTAGCGGGAGCATCGCCAATGAGCAGTTCTTC; CDR3 protein: CASSPGTSGSIANEQFF
D gene: .; J gene: TRBJ1-5; V gene: TRBV6-6; clone size: .; CDR3 DNA: TGTGCCAGCAGTTACTCAGCCCAGCCCCAGCATTTT; CDR3 protein: CASSYSAQPQHF
D gene: .; J gene: TRBJ2-7; V gene: TRBV9; clone size: .; CDR3 DNA: TGTGCCAGCAGCGTATCCCCCCATTACAGGGACGAGCAGTACTTC; CDR3 protein: CASSVSPHYRDEQYF
D gene: TRBD2; J gene: TRBJ2-2; V gene: TRBV19; clone size: .; CDR3 DNA: TGTGCCAGTACCCCATTGGGACTAGCGGGGATGAACACCGGGGAGCTGTTTTTT; CDR3 protein: CASTPLGLAGMNTGELFF
D gene: .; J gene: TRBJ2-4; V gene: TRBV11-2; clone size: .; CDR3 DNA: TGTGCCAGCAGCTTGTGGATGGGAGACATTCAGTACTTC; CDR3 protein: CASSLWMGDIQYF
D gene: TRBD2; J gene: TRBJ2-5; V gene: TRBV7-9; clone size: .; CDR3 DNA: TGTGCCAGCAGCTTAGTGGTAGCGGGACAAGAGACCCAGTACTTC; CDR3 protein: CASSLVVAGQETQYF
D gene: TRBD1; J gene: TRBJ2-6; V gene: TRBV30; clone size: .; CDR3 DNA: TGTGCCTGGAGTGTCCCGGGACAGGGATTTGGGGCCAACGTCCTGACTTTC; CDR3 protein: CAWSVPGQGFGANVLTF
D gene: TRBD2; J gene: TRBJ2-3; V gene: TRBV7-3; clone size: .; CDR3 DNA: TGTGCCAGCAGAGCTAGCGGGGGGGCCGCAGATACGCAGTATTTT; CDR3 protein: CASRASGGAADTQYF
D gene: TRBD1; J gene: TRBJ1-4; V gene: TRBV10-3; clone size: .; CDR3 DNA: TGTGCCATCAGGGGGACAGGTCCTAATGAAAAACTGTTTTTT; CDR3 protein: CAIRGTGPNEKLFF
D gene: TRBD1; J gene: TRBJ1-5; V gene: TRBV6-5; clone size: .; CDR3 DNA: TGTGCCAGCAGTCGGGGGACAGGGGACAATCAGCCCCAGCATTTT; CDR3 protein: CASSRGTGDNQPQHF
D gene: .; J gene: TRBJ1-3; V gene: TRBV7-9; clone size: .; CDR3 DNA: TGTTCCAGCGCGCACCGTCCCGGGACTTGGGTAAATGGAAACACCATATATTTT; CDR3 protein: CSSAHRPGTWVNGNTIYF
D gene: TRBD1; J gene: TRBJ2-6; V gene: TRBV4-2; clone size: few; CDR3 DNA: TGTGCCAGCAGCTTAGAGGCCAGGGGGCCGTCTGGGGCCAACGTCCTGACTTTC; CDR3 protein: CASSLEARGPSGANVLTF
D gene: .; J gene: TRBJ1-2; V gene: TRBV28; clone size: .; CDR3 DNA: TGTGCCAGCAGTTTAAACCAGGGCGACTACACCTTC; CDR3 protein: CASSLNQGDYTF
D gene: TRBD1; J gene: TRBJ2-4; V gene: TRBV6-9; clone size: .; CDR3 DNA: TGTGCCAGCAGAGGGGGGACAGGGAGGTTC; CDR3 protein: CASRGGTGRF
D gene: .; J gene: TRBJ2-1; V gene: TRBV29-1; clone size: .; CDR3 DNA: TGCAGCGTTGTGCAGGCCCATGAGCAGTTCTTC; CDR3 protein: CSVVQAHEQFF
D gene: TRBD1; J gene: TRBJ1-6; V gene: TRBV28; clone size: .; CDR3 DNA: TGTGCCAGCAGGGACAGGGGGCAATTCAATTCACCCCTCCACTTT; CDR3 protein: CASRDRGQFNSPLHF
D gene: .; J gene: TRBJ2-5; V gene: TRBV5-1; clone size: few; CDR3 DNA: TGCGCCAGCAGTTTCGAGGGAGGCCGGGGGGAGACCCAGTACTTC; CDR3 protein: CASSFEGGRGETQYF
D gene: TRBD1; J gene: TRBJ1-1; V gene: TRBV4-1; clone size: .; CDR3 DNA: TGCGCCAGCAGCCAATCCCCTCTCCCGGGACAGGGTCGAGCTTTCTTT; CDR3 protein: CASSQSPLPGQGRAFF
D gene: .; J gene: TRBJ2-3; V gene: TRBV5-5; clone size: .; CDR3 DNA: TGTGCCAGCAGCCCGACACCTCTTGACACAGATACGCAGTATTTT; CDR3 protein: CASSPTPLDTDTQYF
D gene: TRBD1; J gene: TRBJ1-4; V gene: TRBV7-2; clone size: .; CDR3 DNA: TGTGCCAGCAGCGCGACAGGGGGACCCGAAAAACTGTTTTTT; CDR3 protein: CASSATGGPEKLFF
D gene: TRBD1; J gene: TRBJ1-2; V gene: TRBV20-1; clone size: .; CDR3 DNA: TGCAGTGCTCCAGACAGGGGTAGCTACACCTTC; CDR3 protein: CSAPDRGSYTF
D gene: .; J gene: TRBJ2-5; V gene: TRBV4-1; clone size: .; CDR3 DNA: TGCGCCAGCAGCCAAGATTGGGAGGTGCTAGGACGAGACCAAGAGACCCAGTACTTC; CDR3 protein: CASSQDWEVLGRDQETQYF
D gene: .; J gene: TRBJ2-2; V gene: TRBV5-1; clone size: .; CDR3 DNA: TGCGCCAGCAGCTTGTGGAGGGGCGACACCGGGGAGCTGTTTTTT; CDR3 protein: CASSLWRGDTGELFF
D gene: TRBD1; J gene: TRBJ2-5; V gene: TRBV14; clone size: few; CDR3 DNA: TGTGCCAGCAAGAGACAGGGGGCGCTTGAGCAGTACTTC; CDR3 protein: CASKRQGALEQYF
D gene: .; J gene: TRBJ2-1; V gene: TRBV7-3; clone size: .; CDR3 DNA: TGTGCCAGCAGCCACGGACTGTACAATGAGCAGTTCTTC; CDR3 protein: CASSHGLYNEQFF
D gene: .; J gene: TRBJ1-2; V gene: TRBV5-1; clone size: .; CDR3 DNA: TGCGCCAGCAGACTCGAGTTGAATCCTAACTATGGCTACACCTTC; CDR3 protein: CASRLELNPNYGYTF
D gene: .; J gene: TRBJ1-4; V gene: TRBV7-9; clone size: once; CDR3 DNA: TGTGCCAGCAGCGCGATCGGGGGGCATGGTGAAAAACTGTTTTTT; CDR3 protein: CASSAIGGHGEKLFF
D gene: .; J gene: TRBJ2-1; V gene: TRBV15; clone size: .; CDR3 DNA: TGTGCCACCAGCAGCGTTCCGGGGTACAATGAGCAGTTCTTC; CDR3 protein: CATSSVPGYNEQFF
D gene: .; J gene: TRBJ2-4; V gene: TRBV6-6; clone size: .; CDR3 DNA: TGTGCCAGCAGTGGATCGGGACTAGCCAAAAACATTCAGTACTTC; CDR3 protein: CASSGSGLAKNIQYF
D gene: .; J gene: TRBJ1-6; V gene: TRBV5-4; clone size: .; CDR3 DNA: TGTGCCAGCAGCTCTGACAACAACTATAATTCACCCCTCCACTTT; CDR3 protein: CASSSDNNYNSPLHF
D gene: TRBD2; J gene: TRBJ2-3; V gene: TRBV10-3; clone size: .; CDR3 DNA: TGTGCCACCCTAGCGGGGCCGGGAGATACGCAGTATTTT; CDR3 protein: CATLAGPGDTQYF
D gene: TRBD2; J gene: TRBJ2-2; V gene: TRBV2; clone size: .; CDR3 DNA: TGTGCCAGCAGAATAGCGGGAGGGGACACCGGGGAGCTGTTTTTT; CDR3 protein: CASRIAGGDTGELFF